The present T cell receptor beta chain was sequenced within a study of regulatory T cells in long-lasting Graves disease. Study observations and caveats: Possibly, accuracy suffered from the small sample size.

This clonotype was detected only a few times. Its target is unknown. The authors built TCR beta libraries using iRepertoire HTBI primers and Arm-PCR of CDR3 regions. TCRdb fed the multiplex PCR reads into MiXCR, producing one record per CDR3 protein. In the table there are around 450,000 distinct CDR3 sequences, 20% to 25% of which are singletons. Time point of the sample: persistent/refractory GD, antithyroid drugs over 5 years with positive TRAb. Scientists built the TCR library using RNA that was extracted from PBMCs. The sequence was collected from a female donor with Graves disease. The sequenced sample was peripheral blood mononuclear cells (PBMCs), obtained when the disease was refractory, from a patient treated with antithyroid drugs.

CDR3 amino acids: CASSPKSAGQGSHEQYF. DNA for the CDR3: TGTGCCAGCAGCCCGAAGTCCGCGGGACAGGGGTCCCACGAGCAGTACTTC. This sequence joins TRBV9 and TRBJ2-7; TRBD1 matches 10 bases. Losses at the gene ends were 4 bases for V and 5 bases for J; bases not matched to a gene: 15. This CDR3 is 17 amino acids long. CDR1 is SGDLS, CDR2 YYNGEE, per germline.